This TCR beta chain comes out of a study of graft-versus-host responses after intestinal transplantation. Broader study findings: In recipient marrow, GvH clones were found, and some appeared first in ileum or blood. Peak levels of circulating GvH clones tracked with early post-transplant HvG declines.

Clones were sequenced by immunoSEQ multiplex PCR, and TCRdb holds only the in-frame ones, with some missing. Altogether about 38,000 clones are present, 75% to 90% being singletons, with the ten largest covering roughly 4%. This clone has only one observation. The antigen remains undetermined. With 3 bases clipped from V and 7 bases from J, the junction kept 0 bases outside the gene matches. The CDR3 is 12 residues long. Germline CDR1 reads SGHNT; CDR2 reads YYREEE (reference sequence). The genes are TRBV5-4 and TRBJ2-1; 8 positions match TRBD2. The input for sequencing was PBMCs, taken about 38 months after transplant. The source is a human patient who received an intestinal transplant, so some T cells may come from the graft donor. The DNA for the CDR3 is TGTGCCAGCAGCTCGGGAGGGAATGAGCAGTTCTTC. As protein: CASSSGGNEQFF. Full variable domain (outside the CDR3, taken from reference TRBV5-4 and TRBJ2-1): ETGVTQSPTHLIKTRGQQVTLRCSSQSGHNTVSWYQQALGQGPQFIFQYYREEENGRGNFPPRFSGLQFPNYSSELNVNALELDDSALYLCASSSGGNEQFFGPGTRLTVL.